Following are 6 T cell receptor beta chains from one sample sequenced in a study of response to subunit inactivated influenza vaccine. From the RT-PCR reads, TCRdb called clonotypes with MiXCR, one entry per CDR3 protein. The table includes almost 250,000 distinct CDR3 sequences, roughly an eighth detected once. The sample was non-naive T cells sorted from PBMCs, taken around 15 days before vaccination. All receptors derive from a man aged 45 to 65 who received an inactivated influenza vaccine.

This chain connects TRBV27 to TRBJ1-2; the D gene is possibly TRBD1 (5 bases). This CDR3 has 14 residues. V was pared by 5 bases and J by 5 bases, with 15 bases between. Germline-derived CDR1 and CDR2 are MNHEY and SMNVEV (reference sequence). In DNA, the CDR3 is TGTGCCAGCAGTCCCGACAGATTTACTTATGGCTACACCTTC. Encoded protein: CASSPDRFTYGYTF.

This clonotype appeared a few times. V usage is TRBV28 and J usage is TRBJ1-5; no clear D gene. The CDR3 extends over 17 amino acids. Germline V gene lookup returns CDR1 MDHEN and CDR2 SYDVKM. V lost 6 bases and J lost 0, with 18 bases in between. The CDR3 reads CASSPIKWAPSNQPQHF. The CDR3 DNA reads as TGTGCCAGCAGCCCCATAAAGTGGGCTCCTAGCAATCAGCCCCAGCATTTT.

As for this clonotype: One end of the junction fails to match germline, which may point to a read error. The chain uses TRBV4-2 and TRBJ1-2; D gene ambiguous. CDR1 is LGHNA, CDR2 YNFKEQ, per germline. The CDR3 extends over 15 amino acids. The DNA of the CDR3 is TGTCCCAGCAGCCCCGCTGGGTCAGAAAAAGAAGGCTACACCTTC. Translated, it gives CPSSPAGSEKEGYTF.

This clonotype was observed a handful of times. CDR3 DNA sequence: TGTGCCAGCAGCTTGAGGGTATTAGCCAAAAACATTCAGTACTTC. Its translation: CASSLRVLAKNIQYF. The genes are TRBV7-2 and TRBJ2-4; D is possibly TRBD2 (5 bases). Germline values: CDR1 SGHTA, CDR2 FQGNSA. V gave up 3 bases and J gave up 0 bases, with 9 bases separating them. The CDR3 has 15 amino acids.

A few counts support this clonotype. The chain couples TRBV21-1 to TRBJ2-7. TRBV21-1 has pseudogene status. The CDR3 runs 17 residues. The DNA for the CDR3 is TGTGCCAGCATTCGTGGGGAAGTACCAAACCCAACCTACGAGCAGTACTTC. Protein product: CASIRGEVPNPTYEQYF.

In this sample, this clonotype turned up many times. The chain carries TRBV7-8 and TRBJ2-4, with D perhaps TRBD1 (6 bases). The CDR3 spans 14 residues. The V gene's germline CDR1 is SGHVS and CDR2 FQNEAQ. Between the trimmed V and J ends, which lost 8 bases and 4 bases, there was a span of 15 bases. In DNA form, the CDR3 reads TGTGCCAGCTTAGAATTCGGACAGAAAAACATTCAGTACTTC. It codes for CASLEFGQKNIQYF.